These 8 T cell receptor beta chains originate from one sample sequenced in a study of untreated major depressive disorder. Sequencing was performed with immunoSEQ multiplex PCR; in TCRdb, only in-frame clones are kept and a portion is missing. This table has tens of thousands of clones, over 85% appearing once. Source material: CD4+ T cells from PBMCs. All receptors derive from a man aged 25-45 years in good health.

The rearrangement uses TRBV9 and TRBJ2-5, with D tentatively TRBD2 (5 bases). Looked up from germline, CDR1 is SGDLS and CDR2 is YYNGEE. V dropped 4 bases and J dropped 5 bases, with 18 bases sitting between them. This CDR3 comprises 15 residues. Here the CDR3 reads CASSIQEGRFETQYF. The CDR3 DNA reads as TGTGCCAGCAGCATCCAAGAGGGCAGGTTCGAGACCCAGTACTTC. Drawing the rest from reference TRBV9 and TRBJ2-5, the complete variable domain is DSGVTQTPKHLITATGQRVTLRCSPRSGDLSVYWYQQSLDQGLQFLIQYYNGEERAKGNILERFSAQQFPDLHSELNLSSLELGDSALYFCASSIQEGRFETQYFGPGTRLLVL.

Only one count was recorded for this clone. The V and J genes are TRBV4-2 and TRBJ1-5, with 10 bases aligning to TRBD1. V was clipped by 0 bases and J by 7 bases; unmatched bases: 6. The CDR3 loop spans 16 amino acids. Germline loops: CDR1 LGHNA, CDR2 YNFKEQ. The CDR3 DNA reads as TGTGCCAGCAGCCAAGAAGGGACAGGGGATGTCCAGCCCCAGCATTTT. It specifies CASSQEGTGDVQPQHF.

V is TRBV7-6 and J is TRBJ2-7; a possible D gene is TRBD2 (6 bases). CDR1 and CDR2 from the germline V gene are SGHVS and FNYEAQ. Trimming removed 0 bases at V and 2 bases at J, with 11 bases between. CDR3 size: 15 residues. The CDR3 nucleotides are TGTGCCAGCAGCTTAGCGAGCGGGCCGACCTACGAGCAGTACTTC. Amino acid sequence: CASSLASGPTYEQYF.

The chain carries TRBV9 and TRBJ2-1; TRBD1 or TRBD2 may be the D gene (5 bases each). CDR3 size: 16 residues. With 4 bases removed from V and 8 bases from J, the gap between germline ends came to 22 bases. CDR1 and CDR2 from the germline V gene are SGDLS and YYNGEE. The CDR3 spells CASSPAGDVVGDEQFF. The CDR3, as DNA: TGTGCCAGCAGCCCTGCCGGGGACGTCGTGGGGGATGAGCAGTTCTTC.

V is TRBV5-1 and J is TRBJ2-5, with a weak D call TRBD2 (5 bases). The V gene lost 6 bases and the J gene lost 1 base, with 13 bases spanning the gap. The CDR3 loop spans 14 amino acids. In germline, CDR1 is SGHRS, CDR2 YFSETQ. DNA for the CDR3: TGCGCCAGCAAGGTTGAAGCGGCCCAAGAGACCCAGTACTTC. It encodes CASKVEAAQETQYF.

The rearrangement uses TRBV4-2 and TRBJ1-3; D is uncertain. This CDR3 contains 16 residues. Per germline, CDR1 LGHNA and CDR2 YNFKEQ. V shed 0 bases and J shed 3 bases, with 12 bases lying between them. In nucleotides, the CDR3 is TGTGCCAGCAGCCAAGATAACGGAGGGAGTGGAAACACCATATATTTT. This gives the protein CASSQDNGGSGNTIYF.

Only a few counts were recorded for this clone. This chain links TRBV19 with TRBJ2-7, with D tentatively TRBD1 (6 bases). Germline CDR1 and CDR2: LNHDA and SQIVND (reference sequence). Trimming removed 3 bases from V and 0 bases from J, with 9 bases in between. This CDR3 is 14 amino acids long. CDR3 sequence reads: CASSINRASYEQYF. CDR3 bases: TGTGCCAGTAGTATCAACAGGGCCTCCTACGAGCAGTACTTC.

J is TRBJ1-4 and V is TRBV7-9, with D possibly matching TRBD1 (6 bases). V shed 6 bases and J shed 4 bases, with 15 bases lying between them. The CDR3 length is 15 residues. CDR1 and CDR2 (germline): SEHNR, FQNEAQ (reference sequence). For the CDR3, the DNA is TGTGCCAGCAGACCACAGGGTGGTGATAATGAAAAACTGTTTTTT. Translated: CASRPQGGDNEKLFF.